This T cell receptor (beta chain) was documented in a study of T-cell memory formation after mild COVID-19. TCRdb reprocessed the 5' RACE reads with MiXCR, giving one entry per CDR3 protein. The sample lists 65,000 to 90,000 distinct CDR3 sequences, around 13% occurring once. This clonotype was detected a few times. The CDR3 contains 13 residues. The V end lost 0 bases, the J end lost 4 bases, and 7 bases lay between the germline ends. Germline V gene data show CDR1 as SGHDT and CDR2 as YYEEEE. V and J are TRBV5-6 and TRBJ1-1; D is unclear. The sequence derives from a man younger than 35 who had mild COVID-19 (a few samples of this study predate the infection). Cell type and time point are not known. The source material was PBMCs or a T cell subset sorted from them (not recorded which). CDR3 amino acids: CASSLGAVTEAFF. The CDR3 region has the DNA TGTGCCAGCAGCTTGGGAGCGGTCACTGAAGCTTTCTTT.